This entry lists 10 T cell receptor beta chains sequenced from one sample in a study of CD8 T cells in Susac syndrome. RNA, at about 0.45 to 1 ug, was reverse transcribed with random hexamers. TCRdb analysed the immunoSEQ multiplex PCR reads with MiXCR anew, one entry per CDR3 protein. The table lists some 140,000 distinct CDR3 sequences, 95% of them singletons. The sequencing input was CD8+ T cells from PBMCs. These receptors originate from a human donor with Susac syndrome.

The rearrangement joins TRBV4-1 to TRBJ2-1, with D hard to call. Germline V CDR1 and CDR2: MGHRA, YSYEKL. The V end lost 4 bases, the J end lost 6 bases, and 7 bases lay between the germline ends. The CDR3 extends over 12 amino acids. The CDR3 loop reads CASSRGFNEQFF. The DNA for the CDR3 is TGCGCCAGCAGCCGAGGATTCAATGAGCAGTTCTTC.

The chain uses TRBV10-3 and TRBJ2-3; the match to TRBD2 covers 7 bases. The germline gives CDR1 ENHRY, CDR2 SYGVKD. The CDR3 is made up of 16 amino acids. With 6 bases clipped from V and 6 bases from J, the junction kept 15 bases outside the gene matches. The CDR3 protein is CAISEAGRAYTDTQYF. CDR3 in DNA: TGTGCCATCAGCGAAGCGGGGAGGGCGTATACGGATACGCAGTATTTT.

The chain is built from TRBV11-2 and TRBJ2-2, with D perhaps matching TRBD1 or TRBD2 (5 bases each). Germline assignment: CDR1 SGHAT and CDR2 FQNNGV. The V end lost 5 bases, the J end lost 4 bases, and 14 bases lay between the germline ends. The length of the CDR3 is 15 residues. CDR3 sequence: CASSTRGESTGELFF. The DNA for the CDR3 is TGTGCCAGCAGCACGAGAGGGGAATCCACCGGGGAGCTGTTTTTT.

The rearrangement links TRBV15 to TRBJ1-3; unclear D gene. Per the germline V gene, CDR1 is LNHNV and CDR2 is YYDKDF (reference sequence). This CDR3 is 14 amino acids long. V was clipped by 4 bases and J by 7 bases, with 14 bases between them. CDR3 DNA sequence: TGTGCCACCAGCACCCGTGTGGGAAGGAACACCATATATTTT. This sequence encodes CATSTRVGRNTIYF.

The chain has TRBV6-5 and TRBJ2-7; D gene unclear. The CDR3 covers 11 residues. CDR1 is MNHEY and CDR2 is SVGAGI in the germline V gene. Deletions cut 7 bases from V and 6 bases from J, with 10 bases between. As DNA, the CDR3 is TGTGCCAGCACTCATCGGTCCGAGCAGTACTTC. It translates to CASTHRSEQYF.

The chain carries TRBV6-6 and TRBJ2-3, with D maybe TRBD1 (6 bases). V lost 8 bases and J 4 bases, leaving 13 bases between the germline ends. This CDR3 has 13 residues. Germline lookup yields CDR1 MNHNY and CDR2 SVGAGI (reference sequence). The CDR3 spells CASQPRGPDTQYF. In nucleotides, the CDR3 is TGTGCCAGCCAACCCAGGGGTCCAGATACGCAGTATTTT.

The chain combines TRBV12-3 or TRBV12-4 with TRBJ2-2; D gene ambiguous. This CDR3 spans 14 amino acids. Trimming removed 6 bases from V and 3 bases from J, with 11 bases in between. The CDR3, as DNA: TGTGCCAGCAGCAACACAGATTACACCGGGGAGCTGTTTTTT. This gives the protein CASSNTDYTGELFF.

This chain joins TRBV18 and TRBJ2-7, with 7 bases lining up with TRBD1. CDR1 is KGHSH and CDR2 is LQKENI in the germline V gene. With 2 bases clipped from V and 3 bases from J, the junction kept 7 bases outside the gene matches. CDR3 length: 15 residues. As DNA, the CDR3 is TGTGCCAGCTCACCAGCCTGGGGACAGCTCTACGAGCAGTACTTC. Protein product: CASSPAWGQLYEQYF.

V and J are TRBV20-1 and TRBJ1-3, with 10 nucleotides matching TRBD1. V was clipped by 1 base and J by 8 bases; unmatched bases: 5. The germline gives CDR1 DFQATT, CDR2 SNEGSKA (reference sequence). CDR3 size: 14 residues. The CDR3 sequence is CSARVGDRGHTIYF. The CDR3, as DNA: TGCAGTGCTAGAGTAGGGGACAGGGGACACACCATATATTTT.

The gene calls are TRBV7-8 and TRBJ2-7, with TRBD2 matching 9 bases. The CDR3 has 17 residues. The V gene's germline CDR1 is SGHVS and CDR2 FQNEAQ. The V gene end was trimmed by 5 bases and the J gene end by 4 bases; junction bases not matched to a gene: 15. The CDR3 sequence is CASSIPIAGAVMYEQYF. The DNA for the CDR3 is TGTGCCAGCAGCATTCCTATAGCGGGAGCGGTTATGTACGAGCAGTACTTC.